A single sample gave rise to the 2 T cell receptor beta chains below, sequenced in a study of T-cell memory formation after mild COVID-19. TCRdb processed the 5' RACE reads anew with MiXCR; each CDR3 protein has one entry. The table shows 400,000 to 500,000 distinct CDR3 sequences, with 24% occurring only once. The sample comprised PBMCs or a T cell subset sorted from them (not recorded which). Receptor source: an adult woman who had mild COVID-19 (a few samples of this study predate the infection). Cell type and time point are not known.

This clonotype was counted only a few times. The chain recombines TRBV20-1 with TRBJ2-7, with 10 bases matching TRBD1. The germline gives CDR1 DFQATT, CDR2 SNEGSKA (reference sequence). With 0 bases clipped from V and 6 bases from J, the junction kept 5 bases outside the gene matches. This CDR3 region has 14 residues. This chain's CDR3 is CSARDWDRGSEQYF. The CDR3 DNA follows: TGCAGTGCTAGAGATTGGGACAGGGGATCCGAGCAGTACTTC.

The J gene is TRBJ2-1, the V gene TRBV4-1; TRBD2 aligns across 9 bases. V gave up 1 base and J gave up 1 base; unmatched junction bases: 5. Germline assignment: CDR1 MGHRA and CDR2 YSYEKL. This CDR3 spans 17 amino acids. This CDR3 reads CASSQGLTSGSYNEQFF. The CDR3 region has the DNA TGCGCCAGCAGCCAAGGGTTGACTAGCGGATCCTACAATGAGCAGTTCTTC.